This T cell receptor beta chain was sequenced during a study of identical twins listed by TCRdb under 2016. Concerning the study at large: TCR alpha and beta repertoires from monozygotic twins, unrelated adults of various ages and cord blood were deep-sequenced to test whether fetal clonotypes persist. To rule out contamination, replicate twin experiments were performed at different times with different library preparation protocols.

To prepare the library, 5' RACE was applied. TCRdb records Illumina HiSeq 2000 as the sequencer. A universal primer binding site was introduced by template switching, and a unique molecular identifier was present in the final cDNA, enabling accurate counting of TCR cDNA molecules. Specific primers in the conserved constant-segment region were used to synthesize first-strand cDNA for TCR alpha and beta chains. To control for contamination, every cDNA library carried two barcodes: a SMART-Mk sample barcode plus Illumina barcodes. TruSeq adapter sequences, together with Illumina sample barcodes, were added in two successive PCR steps. TCR alpha and beta cDNA libraries were sequenced on the Illumina HiSeq platform with custom primers. Turning to the authors' computational methods: Raw reads were processed with MiGEC to extract unique molecular identifiers, and MiXCR was used to determine CDR3 positions. Recombination models were inferred per individual with the repgenHMM and IGoR tools using an EM algorithm. Shared clonotypes were analyzed with the tcR package in R, and sharing was normalized by the product of cloneset sizes. Out-of-frame nonproductive sequences were analyzed to study raw recombination free of thymic and clonal selection effects. TCRdb reprocessing: public reads trimmed at Q25 with fastp, clones called with MiXCR, in-frame beta chains kept. Duplicate CDR3 protein sequences are folded into a single record with the most common DNA and genes. What appears here as the V and J calls and clone size reflects TCRdb's work, not the paper's. For this sample the table gives 600,000 to 850,000 distinct CDR3 sequences, of which around a sixth were detected only once. Over 10% of the sample is taken by the ten largest.

On this clonotype itself: This receptor's antigen is unknown. No much larger clone exists at a distance of one base, and base qualities are not known.

The research as a whole found: Because the same donors could not be followed over many years, the conclusions depended on cross-sectional statistical analysis. Compared with coincidental sharing between unrelated individuals, an excess of low generation-probability sequences was observed among out-of-frame TCR alpha sequences shared between twins. Fewer insertions were carried by abundant cord blood beta clonotypes, a similar but weaker trend appeared in young adult naive repertoires, and no such trend appeared in memory repertoires. Invariant T cells such as MAIT and iNKT could partly confound zero-insertion analyses, though diverse VJ usage argued against this for most clonotypes. A weaker excess of twin sharing was found in beta out-of-frame sequences because the signal-to-noise ratio was lowered by fewer shared sequences. In monozygotic twins, out-of-frame TCR alpha sharing was systematically underestimated by recombination models, although the models agreed with sharing between unrelated individuals.

Every donor was a healthy Caucasian. Three pairs of female monozygotic twins, all aged roughly 18 to 29 years, were included in the twin cohort. RNA for TCR libraries was isolated from peripheral blood mononuclear cells. Between the V and J ends, shortened by 5 bases and 4 bases respectively, the junction contains 11 bases. CDR1 and CDR2 are drawn from the germline V gene: SNHLY, FYNNEI. Counted from cysteine to phenylalanine, this CDR3 has 14 amino acids. The kept DNA is CDR3 alone, 42 bases in frame from the first base. This sample also belongs to another study, concerning T cells expressing NK-cell markers. The second paper further reports: TCR beta-chain repertoires were profiled in sorted CD3+CD56+NKG2C+, CD3+CD56+NKG2C- and CD3+CD56-NKG2C+ T-cell subsets from eight donors. Among the eight sequenced donors, only one was HCMV-seronegative, while the other seven were HCMV-seropositive. To restrict sorting to alphabetaTCR-expressing T cells, an anti-gammadeltaTCR antibody was added in several experiments. For about 6 donors, the dominant CD3+CD56+NKG2C+ clonotypes were among the top 10 CD8+ clonotypes and accounted for 1.0-7.0% of CD8+ T cells. Those dominant clonotypes were again the most abundant among CD3+CD56-NKG2C+ cells in several donors, at roughly 25-65%. Whether the expanded NKG2C-expressing T cell clones were specific for HCMV antigens was left unclear. The eight sequenced donors were randomly selected healthy volunteers, three men and five women. A commercial ELISA kit detecting HCMV-specific IgG in serum was used to determine HCMV serostatus. For roughly six donors, bulk peripheral blood T-cell repertoires were also sequenced from unsorted PBMC. MIGEC was used to demultiplex reads and group the reads by UMI, and MiTCR was used to assemble and quantify clonotypes. To remove erroneous sequences, TCR cDNA sequences were retained only when supported by two or more reads. The tcR package was used for downstream repertoire analysis, with clonotypes matched between fractions based on CDR3 nucleotide sequence plus V segment. VDJmatch was used to annotate antigen specificity against VDJdb, with one amino acid substitution in CDR3 permitted.

The source of this sequence is a woman aged 18-30 years in good health. The sequence links TRBV2 to TRBJ2-2; the D gene remains uncertain. What was sequenced was PBMCs. The nucleotides are TGTGCCAGCAGTCCCCTCCGCTTCACCGGGGAGCTGTTTTTT. Its translation is CASSPLRFTGELFF. Here the CDR3 is joined to the reference TRBV2 and TRBJ2-2 genes, and the full variable domain is: EPEVTQTPSHQVTQMGQEVILRCVPISNHLYFYWYRQILGQKVEFLVSFYNNEISEKSEIFDDQFSVERPDGSNFTLKIRSTKLEDSAMYFCASSPLRFTGELFFGEGSRLTVL.